This TCR beta chain appears in the sequencing data of a study of cytomegalovirus exposure and HLA in healthy donors. Looking at the study overall: HLA-typed donors contributed some 87 million unique TCRs, which were held in an early data release. Notes on the study in general: Analyzed later, association rates of TCRs varied across HLA loci, with DRB1 most and HLA-C fewest.

This clone was detected only a few times. Its specificity is unknown. A multiplex PCR was run with 60 Vbeta primers and 13 Jbeta primers. Method: immunoSEQ multiplex PCR; TCRdb's copy keeps in-frame clones and lacks some. Counted here are fewer than 140,000 clones, around 76% occurring once; the ten biggest clones make up roughly 6%. Everyone who donated was a healthy bone marrow donor. This CDR3 region has 17 residues. From germline, CDR1 is MGHRA and CDR2 YSYEKL. The V and J ends lost 0 bases and 7 bases, in that order; junction bases with no gene match: 10. This TCR was sampled from a woman aged 45-65 years in good health and CMV-seropositive. The chain employs TRBV4-1 and TRBJ2-2, with TRBD1 matching over 8 bases. Sequencing input: PBMCs. The CDR3 loop reads CASSQDLPGGLVGELFF. DNA for the CDR3: TGCGCCAGCAGCCAAGATCTCCCAGGGGGCTTGGTCGGGGAGCTGTTTTTT.